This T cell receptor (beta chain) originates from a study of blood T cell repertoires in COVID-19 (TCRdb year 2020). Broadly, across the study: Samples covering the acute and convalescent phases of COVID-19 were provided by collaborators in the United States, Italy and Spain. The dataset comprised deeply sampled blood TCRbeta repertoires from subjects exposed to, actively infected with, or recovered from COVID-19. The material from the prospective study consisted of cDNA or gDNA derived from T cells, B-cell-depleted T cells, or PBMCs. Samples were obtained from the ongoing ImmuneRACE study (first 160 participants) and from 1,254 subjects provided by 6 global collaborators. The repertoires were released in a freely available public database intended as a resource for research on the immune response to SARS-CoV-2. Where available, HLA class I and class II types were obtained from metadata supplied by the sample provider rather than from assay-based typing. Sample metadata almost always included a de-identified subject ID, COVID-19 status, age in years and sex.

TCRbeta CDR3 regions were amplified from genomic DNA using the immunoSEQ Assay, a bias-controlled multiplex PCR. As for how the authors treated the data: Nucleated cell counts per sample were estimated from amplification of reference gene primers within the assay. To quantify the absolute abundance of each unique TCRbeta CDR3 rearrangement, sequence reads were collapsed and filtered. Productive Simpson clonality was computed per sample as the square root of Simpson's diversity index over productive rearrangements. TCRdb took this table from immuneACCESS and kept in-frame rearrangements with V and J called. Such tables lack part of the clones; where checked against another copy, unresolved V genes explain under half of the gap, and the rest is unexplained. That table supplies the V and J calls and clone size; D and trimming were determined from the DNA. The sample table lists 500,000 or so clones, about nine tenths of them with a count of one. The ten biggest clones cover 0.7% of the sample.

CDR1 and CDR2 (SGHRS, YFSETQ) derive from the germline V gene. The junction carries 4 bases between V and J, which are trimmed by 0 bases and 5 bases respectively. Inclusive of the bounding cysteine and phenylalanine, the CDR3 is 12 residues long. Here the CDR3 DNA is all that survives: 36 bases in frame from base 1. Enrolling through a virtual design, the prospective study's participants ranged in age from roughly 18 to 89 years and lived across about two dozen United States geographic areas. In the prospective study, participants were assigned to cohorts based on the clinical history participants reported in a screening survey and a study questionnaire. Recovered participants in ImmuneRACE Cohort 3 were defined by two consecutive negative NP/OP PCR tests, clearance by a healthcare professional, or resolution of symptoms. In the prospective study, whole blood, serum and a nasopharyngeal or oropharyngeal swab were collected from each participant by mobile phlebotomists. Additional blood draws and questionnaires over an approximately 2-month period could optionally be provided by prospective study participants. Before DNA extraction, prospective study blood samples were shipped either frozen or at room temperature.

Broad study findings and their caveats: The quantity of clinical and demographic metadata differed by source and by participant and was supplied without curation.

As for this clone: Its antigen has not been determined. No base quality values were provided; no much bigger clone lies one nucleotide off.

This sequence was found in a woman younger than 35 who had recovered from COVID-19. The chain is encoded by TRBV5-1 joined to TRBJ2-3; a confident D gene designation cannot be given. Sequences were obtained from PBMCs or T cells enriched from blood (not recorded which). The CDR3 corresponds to CASSLVKDTQYF. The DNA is TGCGCCAGCAGCTTGGTTAAAGATACGCAGTATTTT.